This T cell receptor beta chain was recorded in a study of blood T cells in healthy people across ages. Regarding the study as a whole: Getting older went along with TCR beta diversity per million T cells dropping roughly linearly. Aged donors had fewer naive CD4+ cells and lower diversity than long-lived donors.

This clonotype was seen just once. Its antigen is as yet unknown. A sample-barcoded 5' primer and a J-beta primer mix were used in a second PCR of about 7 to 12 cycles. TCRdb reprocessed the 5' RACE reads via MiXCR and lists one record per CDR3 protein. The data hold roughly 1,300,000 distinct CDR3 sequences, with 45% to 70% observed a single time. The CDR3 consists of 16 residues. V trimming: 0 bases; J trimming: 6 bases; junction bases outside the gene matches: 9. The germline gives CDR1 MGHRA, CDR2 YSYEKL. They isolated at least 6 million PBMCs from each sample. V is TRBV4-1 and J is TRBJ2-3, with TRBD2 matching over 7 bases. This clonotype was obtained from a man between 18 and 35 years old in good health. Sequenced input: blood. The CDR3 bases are TGCGCCAGCAGCCAAGAAGCGGCGGGAGTGGGGGATACGCAGTATTTT. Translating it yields CASSQEAAGVGDTQYF.